This T cell receptor (beta chain) was identified during a study of cytomegalovirus exposure and HLA in healthy donors. Nominally healthy donors were sampled, though unrecorded immune exposures were likely. In the case of this clone: The antigen is not known.

Study-wide results and caveats: Rates of TCR association differed by HLA locus in a later analysis, with DRB1 highest and HLA-C lowest.

The CDR3 covers 14 residues. The germline V gene encodes CDR1 SEHNR and CDR2 FQNEAQ (reference sequence). Unmatched junction bases numbered 4, after V lost 3 bases and J lost 5 bases. A multiplex PCR was run with 60 Vbeta primers and 13 Jbeta primers. The method was immunoSEQ multiplex PCR; TCRdb's version includes in-frame clones alone and lacks a portion of them. The repertoire holds approximately 150,000 clones, with just under 85% as singletons. The specimen was PBMCs. The chain recombines TRBV7-9 with TRBJ2-5; 9 bases are shared with TRBD1. This clonotype originated in a girl between 5 and 17 years old in good health and CMV-seropositive. This chain's CDR3 is CASSLGQGEETQYF. DNA for the CDR3: TGTGCCAGCAGCTTGGGACAGGGTGAGGAGACCCAGTACTTC.